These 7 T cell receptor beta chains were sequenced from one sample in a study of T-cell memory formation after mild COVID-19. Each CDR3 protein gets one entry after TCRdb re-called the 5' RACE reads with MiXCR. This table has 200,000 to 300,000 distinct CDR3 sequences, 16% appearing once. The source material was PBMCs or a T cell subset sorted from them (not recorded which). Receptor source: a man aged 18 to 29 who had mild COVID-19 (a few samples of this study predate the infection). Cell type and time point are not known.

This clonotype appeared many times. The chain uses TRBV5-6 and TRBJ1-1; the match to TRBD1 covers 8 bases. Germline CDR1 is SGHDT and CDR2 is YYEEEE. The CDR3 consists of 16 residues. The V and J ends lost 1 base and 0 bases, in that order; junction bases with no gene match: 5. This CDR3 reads CASSLPGQGLNTEAFF. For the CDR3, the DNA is TGTGCCAGCAGCTTGCCCGGACAGGGCTTGAACACTGAAGCTTTCTTT. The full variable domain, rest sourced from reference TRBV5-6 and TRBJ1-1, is DAGVTQSPTHLIKTRGQQVTLRCSPKSGHDTVSWYQQALGQGPQFIFQYYEEEERQRGNFPDRFSGHQFPNYSSELNVNALLLGDSALYLCASSLPGQGLNTEAFFGQGTRLTVV.

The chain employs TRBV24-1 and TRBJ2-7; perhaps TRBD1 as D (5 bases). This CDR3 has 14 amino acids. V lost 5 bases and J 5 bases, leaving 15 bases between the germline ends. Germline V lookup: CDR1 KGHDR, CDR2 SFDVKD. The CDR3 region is CATSGGGAGHEQYF. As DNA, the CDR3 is TGTGCCACCAGTGGAGGTGGGGCAGGCCACGAGCAGTACTTC.

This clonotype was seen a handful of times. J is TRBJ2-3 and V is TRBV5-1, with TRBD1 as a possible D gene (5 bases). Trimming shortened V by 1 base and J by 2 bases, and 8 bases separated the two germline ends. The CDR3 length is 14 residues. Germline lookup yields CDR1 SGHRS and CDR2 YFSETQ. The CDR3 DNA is TGCGCCAGCAGCTTGAAGGGGAACACAGATACGCAGTATTTT. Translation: CASSLKGNTDTQYF.

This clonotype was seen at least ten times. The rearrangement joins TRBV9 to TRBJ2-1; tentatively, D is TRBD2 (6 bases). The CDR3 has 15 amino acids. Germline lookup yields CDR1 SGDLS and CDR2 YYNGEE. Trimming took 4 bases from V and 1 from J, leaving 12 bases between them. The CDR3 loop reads CASSSSSGSYNEQFF. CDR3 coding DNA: TGTGCCAGCAGCTCCAGTAGCGGTTCCTACAATGAGCAGTTCTTC.

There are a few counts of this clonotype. This CDR3 reads CASSAGAEPTQYF. Here the CDR3 DNA reads TGTGCCAGCAGCGCCGGGGCCGAGCCTACGCAGTATTTT. The chain is built from TRBV12-3 or TRBV12-4 and TRBJ2-3, with D possibly called TRBD1 or TRBD2 (5 bases each). CDR3 length: 13 amino acids. Trimming removed 6 bases from V and 8 bases from J, with 15 bases in between.

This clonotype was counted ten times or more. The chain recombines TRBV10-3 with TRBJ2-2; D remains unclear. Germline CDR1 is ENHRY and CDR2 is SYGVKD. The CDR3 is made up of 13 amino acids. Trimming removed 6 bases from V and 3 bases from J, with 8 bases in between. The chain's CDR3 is CAIRPEYTGELFF. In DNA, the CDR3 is TGTGCCATCAGACCGGAGTACACCGGGGAGCTGTTTTTT.

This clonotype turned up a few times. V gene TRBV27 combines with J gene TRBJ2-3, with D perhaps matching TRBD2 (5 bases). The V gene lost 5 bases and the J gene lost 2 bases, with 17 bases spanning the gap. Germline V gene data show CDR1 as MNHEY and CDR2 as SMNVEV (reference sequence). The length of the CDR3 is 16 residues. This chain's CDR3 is CASSTERYVHTDTQYF. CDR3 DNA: TGTGCCAGCAGTACCGAGCGGTATGTCCACACAGATACGCAGTATTTT.